This T cell receptor beta chain was captured by sequencing in a study of cytomegalovirus exposure and HLA in healthy donors (dated 2017 in TCRdb). General notes on the study: An earlier analysis of approximately 640 of the donors reported roughly 300 Gb of sequence data and 117 million unique TCR beta sequences from 150 million to 200 million T cells. Around 320 gigabases of sequencing data and roughly 90 million unique TCR sequences were included in an early release covering 500 to 750 HLA-typed donors. Of the roughly 390 genotyped donors, 80% to 90% were placed in the genetic ancestry cluster associated with self-reported Caucasian donors. The study was designed to test whether signatures of past pathogen exposure could be identified by cataloging public T cell receptors. The study used immunosequencing to profile the T cell repertoires of under 700 subjects and linked those repertoires to cytomegalovirus serostatus. Besides the first cohort of 550 to 750 subjects, a separate validation cohort made up of 120 different subjects was used. The study combined high-throughput TCR immunosequencing, statistical association of individual TCRs with disease status, and machine learning to predict cytomegalovirus infection status. In a later analysis, previously published TCR beta repertoires from hundreds of donors were re-analyzed and high-resolution HLA genotyping was added so that TCR occurrence patterns could be studied. In the later analysis, no new phenotypic data were used to find candidate immune exposures; instead, reliance was placed on TCR beta sequences and their occurrence across donors. An earlier analysis of around 580 of the donors used high-throughput TCR beta sequencing to judge whether each TCR beta V gene segment behaved as functional or pseudogenic. Alongside the repertoire data, information on donor age, sex, ethnicity and CMV serostatus was compiled. In a later genetic analysis, genome-wide SNP genotypes for about three fifths of the roughly 670 donors were used, and that subset was treated as a discovery cohort. Every discovery cohort repertoire had been produced on one sequencing platform. HLA typing included class I and class II loci at four-digit resolution. The number of donors typed differed by locus, with about 629-630 for A, B, C, DRB1 and DQB1, 522 for DQA1, some 570 for DPA1, and approximately 470 for DPB1. Five DR-DQ haplotypes were treated as single units for association and clustering because of strong linkage in the cohort. Among some 400 genotyped donors of the cohort, an average of around 250,000 unique TCR beta nucleotide sequences was sequenced per donor, of which roughly 17% were non-productive.

In total, 630 or so healthy bone marrow donors made up the cohort. Cohort members were all nominally healthy when sampled, although unrecorded immune exposures were likely present. The donor tested CMV seronegative and was one of the 352 seronegative cohort members. Every donor gave a peripheral blood sample, and the peripheral blood mononuclear cells from that sample were used for TCR beta sequencing. The Qiagen DNeasy Blood Extraction Kit was used to extract genomic DNA from the blood cell samples. On this clone itself: No antigen is known for it. Per-base quality was not reported, and no clone a single base away is much larger than it.

Its CDR3 holds 16 amino acids, cysteine through phenylalanine. The retained sequence is limited to the CDR3, 48 bases, with the frame set at the first base. The germline V gene (reference sequence) sets CDR1 to LNHNV and CDR2 to YYDKDF. The V end loses 3 bases and the J end loses 1 base, and a stretch of 12 bases separates them. Libraries came from the immunoSEQ multiplex PCR assay. For the multiplex PCR, a mixture combining 60 forward primers for TCR Vbeta segments and 13 reverse primers for TCR Jbeta segments was used. Amplification of the CDR3 region of rearranged TCR beta genes was performed with a multiplex PCR assay on genomic DNA. The Illumina HiSeq System was used to sequence the amplified TCR beta libraries as 87-base-pair reads. The published analysis was carried out like this. Across the 640 or so repertoires, a later analysis counted approximately 75 million unique TCR beta chains, 9.5 million to 12 million of which were shared by at least two donors. Raw reads were error-corrected and collapsed into unique sequences by a nearest-neighbor algorithm in which closely related sequences were merged to remove PCR and sequencing errors. CDR3 sequences were aligned to IMGT reference sequences to assign V, D and J gene segments. For a sequence to be retained, a match of at least six nucleotides was required to both a V gene segment and a J gene segment. A rearrangement was called productive if the CDR3 had no stop codons and remained in frame with V and J, and every other rearrangement was called non-productive. CDR3 was defined by IMGT convention, running from the second conserved V-encoded cysteine to the conserved J-encoded phenylalanine. The earlier analysis of fewer than 700 of the donors excluded sequences that lacked an unambiguous match to a single V gene segment. In an earlier analysis of several hundred of the donors, V segments were called functional above 56.7% productive rearrangements and were called segregating when the between-donor standard deviation exceeded 5%. A statistical classification framework was developed to diagnose cytomegalovirus status using the catalog of TCR beta chain sequences. In a later analysis, TCR nucleotide sequences were compared against IMGT/GENE-DB human TR gene sequences so that V and J genes could be assigned. In a later analysis, CDR3 sequences and most-parsimonious VDJ recombination scenarios were assigned using the TCRdist pipeline. In a later analysis, every TCR beta chain was defined by the combination of its CDR3 amino acid sequence and its V-gene family, and reads without a unique V-gene family were dropped. As a way to deal with suspected cross-contamination and a sequencing artifact, a later analysis dropped 640 or so nucleotide sequences that were highly shared and had low generation probability. For each public chain, a later analysis derived a clonal expansion index from normalized ranks of inferred template counts within each repertoire. In a later analysis, generation probabilities were computed with a VDJ recombination model fitted to out-of-frame rearrangements, and the resulting probabilities were checked against IGoR. A later analysis scored TCR-TCR, TCR-HLA and TCR-CMV co-occurrence with hypergeometric tests, applying a repertoire-size bias correction to TCR pairs. A later analysis estimated false discovery rates by permuting HLA or CMV assignments 20 times. In a later analysis, co-occurring TCRs were grouped using DBSCAN, with TCRdist sequence similarity added in when clustering inside HLA-allele-positive subsets. Repertoires with fewer than 30,000 or more than 120,000 public chains were left out of co-occurrence clustering, as were several repertoires with anomalous nucleotide sharing. Drawn from immuneACCESS, this table holds only the in-frame rearrangements with V and J called that TCRdb kept. Clones are partly lost; checked studies trace under half to an unresolved V gene and leave the rest unexplained. From that table come the V and J calls and clone size; the DNA was used to work out D and trimming. The sample table shows about 43,000 clones, and about half are seen once. Approximately 5.6% of the sample lies in the top ten.

Points the paper makes about the study in general: A later analysis found that HLA-associated TCR beta chains were more clonally expanded and had lower generation probabilities than equally common non-associated chains. A later analysis found that most CMV-associated TCR beta chains appeared HLA-restricted, with HLA associations seemingly driven largely by CMV exposure. According to the authors, the approach could potentially be generalized to other disease states and immunological phenotypes. The cohort was sequenced for TCR beta chains only, and without alpha or paired-chain data the features that could be detected were limited. Most TCR sequences were observed very rarely across donors, whereas some public TCRs were present in many individuals. About 15 rarely observed V segments, including chromosome 9 orphons, were excluded from the earlier analysis of about 600 of the donors because counts were too low. Because HLA typing was missing for some donors at each locus, association tests included only the typed subset. A further reported finding was that TCR beta sequences accurately predicted the HLA-A and HLA-B alleles for most subjects in the first cohort. In vitro tests confirmed that a few of the cytomegalovirus-associated TCR beta chains recognize cytomegalovirus antigens. According to a later analysis, parvovirus B19, influenza, CMV and Epstein-Barr virus appeared linked to several top co-occurrence clusters. Cytomegalovirus status was reported to be diagnosed by the classifier with high specificity and sensitivity in both the original and validation cohorts. In an earlier analysis of about 540 of the donors, most TCR beta V segments were observed in productive rearrangements about 87% or about 30% of the time, broadly matching IMGT annotations. A later analysis found that TCR association rates varied across HLA loci, with DRB1 alleles showing the most associated TCRs and HLA-C alleles the fewest. For the cohort, immune exposure information was limited to CMV serostatus. Some IMGT-functional V segments, including TRBV6-2 and TRBV6-3, could not be distinguished by the 87-base-pair reads and were therefore excluded. Strong co-occurrence of HLA alleles, especially DR and DQ, made assigning TCR associations to individual alleles difficult. The study listed 170 or so TCR beta chains as associated with cytomegalovirus. At a false discovery rate of 0.05, a later analysis linked 15,000 to 20,000 TCR beta sequences to specific HLA alleles. Compared with the roughly 600-donor mean, donors in an Asian-associated ancestry cluster had fewer N-insertions in productive TCRs, according to a later genetic analysis. V-gene and J-gene trimming of TCR beta chains was associated with a missense DCLRE1C variant in a later genetic analysis, and the association was replicated in an independent cohort. Linkage disequilibrium might explain the correlated functional status among segregating V segments, but an unknown experimental factor could not be ruled out. Roughly uniform sequencing depth across donors was assumed in presence/absence analyses, although this assumption may not hold. A cluster of highly shared sequence variants was judged likely to be a technical artifact of the sequencing pipeline.

The sequenced sample consisted of PBMCs. This receptor chain uses TRBV15 and TRBJ2-2; the best D guess is TRBD2, with 5 bases matching. This clonotype was obtained from a man aged 60 to 69 in good health and CMV-seronegative. CDR3 loop: CATSRRVGKNTGELFF. The DNA sequence is TGTGCCACCAGCAGGAGGGTAGGCAAGAACACCGGGGAGCTGTTTTTT.